This T cell receptor (beta chain) was identified during a study of T cell responses to AZD1222 COVID-19 vaccine. Overall study context: Second doses at about 4 or about 12 weeks were pooled. Study-level results: With dominance at 160-218 and 743-854, vaccine-associated CD4 TCRs spanned spike.

Points on this clone: Its target is not known.

This CDR3 has 18 residues. The germline V gene has CDR1 PRHDT and CDR2 FYEKMQ (reference sequence). The ends were cut back, 3 bases at V and 0 bases at J, with 15 bases in the middle. Clones were sequenced by immunoSEQ multiplex PCR, and TCRdb holds only the in-frame ones, with some missing. This table holds approximately 120,000 clones, about nine tenths found once. The sequence derives from an adult in good health. This specimen was peripheral blood, taken on day 0 of AZD1222 vaccination. The rearrangement joins TRBV13 to TRBJ1-6; D remains ambiguous. The CDR3 DNA sequence: TGTGCCAGCAGCTTTTTTTCGGGGAAGAGCTCCTATAATTCACCCCTCCACTTT. Translating gives CASSFFSGKSSYNSPLHF.